The 18 T cell receptor beta chains in this list originate from one sample, sequenced in a study of OX40 agonist ivuxolimab in advanced cancers. Only in-frame clones appear in the TCRdb table, and some are missing; sequencing was by immunoSEQ multiplex PCR. The sample lists around 64,000 clones, about 91% occurring once. Here the sequenced sample was CD4+ or CD8+ T cells sorted from blood, taken in a trial of the OX40 agonist ivuxolimab. All receptors come from an adult with an advanced solid tumor such as melanoma, head and neck, liver or kidney cancer.

The rearrangement uses TRBV28 and TRBJ2-7; 8 bases agree with TRBD2. Germline V gene lookup returns CDR1 MDHEN and CDR2 SYDVKM. CDR3 size: 14 residues. V was clipped by 3 bases and J by 2 bases; unmatched bases: 3. CDR3 DNA: TGTGCCAGCAGTTTCGGGACTAGGACCTACGAGCAGTACTTC. This sequence encodes CASSFGTRTYEQYF.

The chain carries TRBV11-2 and TRBJ2-5; 7 nucleotides align to TRBD2. The CDR3 runs to 14 residues. The germline gives CDR1 SGHAT, CDR2 FQNNGV. V dropped 3 bases and J dropped 2; count of bases not matched to a gene: 3. This CDR3 reads CASSFGGLQETQYF. The CDR3 bases are TGTGCCAGCAGCTTCGGGGGGTTACAAGAGACCCAGTACTTC.

The V and J genes are TRBV27 and TRBJ2-1; no clear D. The CDR3 covers 13 residues. Germline V gene lookup returns CDR1 MNHEY and CDR2 SMNVEV (reference sequence). The V gene lost 5 bases and the J gene lost 0 bases, with 5 bases spanning the gap. Written as DNA, the CDR3 is TGTGCCAGCAGTCGTAGCTCCTACAATGAGCAGTTCTTC. It is translated as CASSRSSYNEQFF.

As for this clone: A much larger clone sits a single nucleotide away, making a read error possible. This chain connects TRBV4-1 to TRBJ2-5, with D perhaps matching TRBD2 (5 bases). CDR1 and CDR2 from the germline V gene are MGHRA and YSYEKL. V lost 5 bases and J lost 2, with 15 bases in between. The CDR3 is 15 amino acids. Written as DNA, the CDR3 is TGCGCCAGCAGCTTACTGGCTAGCAGGCAAGAGACCCAGTACTTC. This codes for CASSLLASRQETQYF.

The V gene is TRBV4-3, the J gene TRBJ2-1; no clear D. Trimming removed 0 bases at V and 6 bases at J, with 12 bases between. The length of the CDR3 is 15 residues. The germline gives CDR1 LGHNA, CDR2 YSLEER. DNA for the CDR3: TGCGCCAGCAGCCAAGATTCAGGACCAAGCAATGAGCAGTTCTTC. Amino acids: CASSQDSGPSNEQFF.

The chain joins TRBV9 to TRBJ2-5; D is ambiguous. The CDR3 sequence is 14 residues long. CDR1 and CDR2 (germline): SGDLS, YYNGEE. V was trimmed by 0 bases and J by 4 bases, leaving 10 bases between them. CDR3 sequence (DNA): TGTGCCAGCAGCGTAGGACCCACGGGAGAGACCCAGTACTTC. This codes for CASSVGPTGETQYF.

To note about this clone: Other DNA sequences within the sample encode an identical CDR3. The genes are TRBV5-1 and TRBJ2-7; 10 bases are shared with TRBD2. This CDR3 comprises 14 residues. Germline trimming cut 3 bases from V and 5 bases from J; bases unmatched to any gene: 5. Germline V lookup: CDR1 SGHRS, CDR2 YFSETQ. CDR3 bases: TGCGCCAGCAGCTCTAGCGGGAGCCTCGACGAGCAGTACTTC. It translates to CASSSSGSLDEQYF. Variable domain in full (rest from reference TRBV5-1 and TRBJ2-7): KAGVTQTPRYLIKTRGQQVTLSCSPISGHRSVSWYQQTPGQGLQFLFEYFSETQRNKGNFPGRFSGRQFSNSRSEMNVSTLELGDSALYLCASSSSGSLDEQYFGPGTRLTVT.

By sample share, this clone is medium-sized. This sequence joins TRBV7-9 and TRBJ2-1; possible D gene TRBD1, 6 bases. The CDR3 totals 14 residues. Germline V CDR1 and CDR2: SEHNR, FQNEAQ (reference sequence). V lost 5 bases and J lost 4, with 12 bases in between. The CDR3: CASSHSTGYNEQFF. DNA for the CDR3: TGTGCCAGCAGCCACTCCACAGGGTACAATGAGCAGTTCTTC.

The chain links TRBV7-8 to TRBJ1-4; a possible D gene is TRBD1 (5 bases). The V and J ends lost 5 bases and 8 bases respectively, with 18 bases between them. The V gene's germline CDR1 is SGHVS and CDR2 FQNEAQ. This CDR3 is 15 amino acids long. CDR3 residues: CASSLDRLGGEKLFF. The CDR3 bases are TGTGCCAGCAGCCTAGACAGATTGGGGGGGGAAAAACTGTTTTTT.

The J gene is TRBJ1-2, the V gene TRBV6-1; D is possibly TRBD1 (6 bases). Trimming removed 1 base at V and 4 bases at J, with 10 bases between. CDR3 length: 14 amino acids. From germline, CDR1 is MNHNS and CDR2 SASEGT. DNA for the CDR3: TGTGCCAGCAGTGAAGGACCGGGGGCCTATGGCTACACCTTC. Protein sequence: CASSEGPGAYGYTF.

The table lists this clone with a count of one. The chain employs TRBV10-1 and TRBJ2-3; D gene uncertain. Germline V gene sequence: CDR1 WNHNN, CDR2 SYGVQD (reference sequence). The V end lost 3 bases, the J end lost 1 base, and 8 bases lay between the germline ends. The CDR3 contains 14 residues. The CDR3, as DNA: TGCGCCAGCAGTGAAGGATTGGGCACAGATACGCAGTATTTT. Protein: CASSEGLGTDTQYF.

CDR3 sequence reads: CASSERVEGNQPQHF. Written as DNA, the CDR3 is TGTGCCAGCAGTGAACGGGTCGAAGGCAATCAGCCCCAGCATTTT. This rearrangement joins TRBV6-1 to TRBJ1-5; D not certain. V lost 2 bases to trimming and J lost 2 bases, with 10 bases between them. The CDR3 has 15 residues. The germline gives CDR1 MNHNS, CDR2 SASEGT.

CDR3 in DNA: TGTGCCAGCAGTTCCATAGCAGCGGGAGGTTTCTACGAGCAGTACTTC. It specifies CASSSIAAGGFYEQYF. The chain links TRBV11-2 to TRBJ2-7, with 9 nucleotides matching TRBD2. Germline V gene data show CDR1 as SGHAT and CDR2 as FQNNGV. The trim removed 6 bases at V and 3 bases at J, leaving 12 bases unmatched. CDR3 length: 16 amino acids.

The chain is built from TRBV4-1 and TRBJ2-2, with 14 positions matching TRBD2. Germline CDR1 MGHRA, CDR2 YSYEKL. The CDR3 length is 17 residues. The trim removed 5 bases at V and 5 bases at J, leaving 7 bases unmatched. CDR3 loop: CASSSRLAGGPTGELFF. Here the CDR3 DNA reads TGCGCCAGCAGCAGCAGACTAGCGGGAGGGCCGACCGGGGAGCTGTTTTTT.

This chain connects TRBV19 to TRBJ2-3; maybe TRBD2 (6 bases). The V gene lost 8 bases and the J gene lost 0 bases, with 15 bases spanning the gap. From germline, CDR1 is LNHDA and CDR2 SQIVND (reference sequence). The CDR3 runs 15 residues. This CDR3 is CASAQRESSTDTQYF. The DNA of the CDR3 is TGTGCCAGTGCTCAACGGGAGTCGAGCACAGATACGCAGTATTTT.

The chain combines TRBV28 with TRBJ2-1, with D possibly matching TRBD1 (6 bases). There are 13 residues in the CDR3. The germline V gene has CDR1 MDHEN and CDR2 SYDVKM. The ends were cut back, 5 bases at V and 4 bases at J, with 9 bases in the middle. The CDR3 sequence: CASSPTGYNEQFF. As DNA, the CDR3 is TGTGCCAGCAGTCCGACAGGTTACAATGAGCAGTTCTTC.

V is TRBV7-6 and J is TRBJ2-7; D unresolved. Germline loops: CDR1 SGHVS, CDR2 FNYEAQ. The CDR3 extends over 15 amino acids. Trimming cost V 3 bases and J 0 bases, with 12 bases left between them. CDR3 coding DNA: TGTGCCAGCAGCTTCAAAGGGTTGACCTCCTACGAGCAGTACTTC. The encoded protein is CASSFKGLTSYEQYF.

The V gene is TRBV2, the J gene TRBJ2-1, with D perhaps TRBD1 (6 bases). The V gene lost 1 base and the J gene lost 4 bases, with 11 bases spanning the gap. This CDR3 has 15 amino acids. CDR1 and CDR2 (germline): SNHLY, FYNNEI. CDR3 in amino acids: CASSEGGTLYNEQFF. For the CDR3, the DNA is TGTGCCAGCAGTGAAGGGGGGACACTGTACAATGAGCAGTTCTTC.